The clone carrying this T cell receptor beta chain came up once. The antigen remains undetermined. A multiplex PCR was run with 60 Vbeta primers and 13 Jbeta primers. Method: immunoSEQ multiplex PCR; TCRdb's copy keeps in-frame clones and lacks some. The table has around 100,000 clones, 74% seen once. The data are from a study of cytomegalovirus exposure and HLA in healthy donors. Points from the study as a whole: There were about 160 TCR beta chains listed as cytomegalovirus-associated.

V was shortened by 0 bases and J by 1 base, with 6 bases between the two germline ends. Germline CDR1 MNHEY, CDR2 SVGAGI. CDR3 length equals 14 residues. The chain links TRBV6-5 to TRBJ1-2; the D gene is possibly TRBD1 (5 bases). The origin of this receptor is a man aged 50 to 59 in good health and CMV-seropositive. Sequencing was carried out using PBMCs. CDR3 in DNA: TGTGCCAGCAGTTACTCAGGGGTTAACTATGGCTACACCTTC. This encodes CASSYSGVNYGYTF.